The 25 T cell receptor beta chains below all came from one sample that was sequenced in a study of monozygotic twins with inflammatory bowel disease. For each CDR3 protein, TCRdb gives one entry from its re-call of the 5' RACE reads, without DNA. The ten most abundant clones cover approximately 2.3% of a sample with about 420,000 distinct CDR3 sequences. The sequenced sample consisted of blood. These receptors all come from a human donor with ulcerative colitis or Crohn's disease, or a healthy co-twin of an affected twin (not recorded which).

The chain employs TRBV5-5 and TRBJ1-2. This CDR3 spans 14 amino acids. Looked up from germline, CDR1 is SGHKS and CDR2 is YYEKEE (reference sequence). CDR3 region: CASNFMSGNYGYTF.

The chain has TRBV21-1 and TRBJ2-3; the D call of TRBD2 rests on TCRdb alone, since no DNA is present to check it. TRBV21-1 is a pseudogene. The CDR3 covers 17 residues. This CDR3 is CASTTLRNGSSADTQYF.

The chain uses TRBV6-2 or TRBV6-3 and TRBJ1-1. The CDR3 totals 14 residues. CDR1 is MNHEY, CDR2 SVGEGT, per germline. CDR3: CASSYGGMNTEAFF.

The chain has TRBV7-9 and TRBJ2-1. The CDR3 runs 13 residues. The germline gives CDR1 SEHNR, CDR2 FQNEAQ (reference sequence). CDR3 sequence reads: CASSLTVRNEQFF.

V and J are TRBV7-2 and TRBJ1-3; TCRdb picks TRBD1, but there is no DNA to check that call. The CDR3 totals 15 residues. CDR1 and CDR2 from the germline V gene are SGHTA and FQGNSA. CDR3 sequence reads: CASSSSGTAGNTIYF. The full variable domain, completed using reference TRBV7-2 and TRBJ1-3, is GAGVSQSPSNKVTEKGKDVELRCDPISGHTALYWYRQSLGQGLEFLIYFQGNSAPDKSGLPSDRFSAERTGGSVSTLTIQRTQQEDSAVYLCASSSSGTAGNTIYFGEGSWLTVV.

CDR3 amino acids: CASSPTGAGTDTQYF. The chain uses TRBV7-2 and TRBJ2-3; TCRdb outputs TRBD1, but without DNA this stays unchecked. CDR1 and CDR2 (germline): SGHTA, FQGNSA. The CDR3 sequence is 15 residues long.

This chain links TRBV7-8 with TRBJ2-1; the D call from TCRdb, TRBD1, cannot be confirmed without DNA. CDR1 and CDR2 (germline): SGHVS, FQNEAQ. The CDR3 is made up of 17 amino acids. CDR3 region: CASSGPEGQLMLNEQFF.

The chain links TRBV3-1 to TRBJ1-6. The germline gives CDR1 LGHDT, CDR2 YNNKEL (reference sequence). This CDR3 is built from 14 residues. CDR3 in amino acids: CASVDGPGNSPLHF.

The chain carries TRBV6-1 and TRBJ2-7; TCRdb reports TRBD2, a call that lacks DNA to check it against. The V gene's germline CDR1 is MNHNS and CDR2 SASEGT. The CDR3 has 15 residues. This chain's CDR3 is CASSAGTSGGYEQYF.

CDR3 residues: CASSLRDSPSYGYTF. The chain couples TRBV5-5 to TRBJ1-2; the TRBD1 assignment by TCRdb is unverifiable without DNA. The CDR3 sequence is 15 residues long. Germline loops: CDR1 SGHKS, CDR2 YYEKEE (reference sequence).

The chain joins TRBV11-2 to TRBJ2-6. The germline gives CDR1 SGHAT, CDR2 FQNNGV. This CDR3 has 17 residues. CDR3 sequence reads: CASSLDGLGSGANVLTF.

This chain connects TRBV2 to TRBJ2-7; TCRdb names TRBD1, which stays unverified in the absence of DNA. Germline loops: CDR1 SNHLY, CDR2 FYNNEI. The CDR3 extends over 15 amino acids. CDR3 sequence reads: CASIRDAPLRVEQYF.

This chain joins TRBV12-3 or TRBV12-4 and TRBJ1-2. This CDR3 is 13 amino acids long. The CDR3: CASSIRANYGYTF.

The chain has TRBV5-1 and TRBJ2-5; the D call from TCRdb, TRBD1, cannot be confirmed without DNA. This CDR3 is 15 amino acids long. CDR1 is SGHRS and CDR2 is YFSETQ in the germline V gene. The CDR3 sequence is CASSETGLYQETQYF.

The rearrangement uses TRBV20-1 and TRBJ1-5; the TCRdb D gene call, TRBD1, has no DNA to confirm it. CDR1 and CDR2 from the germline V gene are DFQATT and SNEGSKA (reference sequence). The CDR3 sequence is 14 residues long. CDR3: CSAQGDREGQPQHF.

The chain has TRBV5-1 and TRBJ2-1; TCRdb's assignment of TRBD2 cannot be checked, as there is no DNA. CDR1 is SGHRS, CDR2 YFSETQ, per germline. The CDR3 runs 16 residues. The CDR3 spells CASSTPRTSGGNEQFF.

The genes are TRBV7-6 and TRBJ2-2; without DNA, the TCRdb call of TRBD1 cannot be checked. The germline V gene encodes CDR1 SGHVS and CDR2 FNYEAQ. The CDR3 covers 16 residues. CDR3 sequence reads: CASSLAKGRLAGELFF.

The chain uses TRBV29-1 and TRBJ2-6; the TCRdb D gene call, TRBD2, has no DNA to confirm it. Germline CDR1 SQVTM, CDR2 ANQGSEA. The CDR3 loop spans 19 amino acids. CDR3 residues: CSVVDSGSRRLSGANVLTF.

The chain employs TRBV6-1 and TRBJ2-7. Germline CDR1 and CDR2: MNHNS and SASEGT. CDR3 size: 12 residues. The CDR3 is CASSEGRYEQYF.

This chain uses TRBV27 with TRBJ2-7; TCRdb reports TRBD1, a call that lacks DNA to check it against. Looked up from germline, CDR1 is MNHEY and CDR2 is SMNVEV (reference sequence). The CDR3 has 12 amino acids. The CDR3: CASKGGVGEQYF.

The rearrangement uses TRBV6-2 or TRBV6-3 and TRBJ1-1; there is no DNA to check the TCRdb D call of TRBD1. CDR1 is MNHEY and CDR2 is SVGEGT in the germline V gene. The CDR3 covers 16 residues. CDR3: CASSYSKTGSLTEAFF.

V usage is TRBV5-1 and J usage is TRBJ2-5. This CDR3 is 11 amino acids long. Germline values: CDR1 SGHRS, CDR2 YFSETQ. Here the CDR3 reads CASGIQETQYF.

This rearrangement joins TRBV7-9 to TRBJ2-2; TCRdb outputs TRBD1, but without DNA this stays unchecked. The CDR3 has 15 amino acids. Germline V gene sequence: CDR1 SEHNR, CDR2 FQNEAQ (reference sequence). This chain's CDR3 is CASRLSGDSSGELFF. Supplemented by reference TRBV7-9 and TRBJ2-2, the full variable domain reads DTGVSQNPRHKITKRGQNVTFRCDPISEHNRLYWYRQTLGQGPEFLTYFQNEAQLEKSRLLSDRFSAERPKGSFSTLEIQRTEQGDSAMYLCASRLSGDSSGELFFGEGSRLTVL.

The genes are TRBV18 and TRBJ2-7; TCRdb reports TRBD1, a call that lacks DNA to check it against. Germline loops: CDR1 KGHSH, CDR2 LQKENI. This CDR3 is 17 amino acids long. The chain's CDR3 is CASSPGGDQPPFYEQYF.

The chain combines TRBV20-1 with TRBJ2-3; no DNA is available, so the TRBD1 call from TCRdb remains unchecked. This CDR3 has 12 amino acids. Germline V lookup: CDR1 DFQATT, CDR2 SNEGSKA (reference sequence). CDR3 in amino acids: CSATGGTDTQYF.